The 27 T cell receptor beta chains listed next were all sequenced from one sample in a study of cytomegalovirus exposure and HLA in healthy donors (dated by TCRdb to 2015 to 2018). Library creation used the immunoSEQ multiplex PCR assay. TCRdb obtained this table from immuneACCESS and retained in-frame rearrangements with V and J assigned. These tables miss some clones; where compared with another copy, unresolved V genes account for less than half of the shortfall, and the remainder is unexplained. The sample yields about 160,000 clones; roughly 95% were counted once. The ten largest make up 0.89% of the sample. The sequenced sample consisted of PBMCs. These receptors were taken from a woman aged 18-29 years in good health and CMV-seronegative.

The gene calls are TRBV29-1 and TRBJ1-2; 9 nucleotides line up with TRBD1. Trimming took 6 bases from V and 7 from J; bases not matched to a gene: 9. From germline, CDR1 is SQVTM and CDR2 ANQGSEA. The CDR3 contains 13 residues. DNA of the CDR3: TGCAGCGTGGACAGGGGTGGTACCTTTGGCTACACCTTC. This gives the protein CSVDRGGTFGYTF.

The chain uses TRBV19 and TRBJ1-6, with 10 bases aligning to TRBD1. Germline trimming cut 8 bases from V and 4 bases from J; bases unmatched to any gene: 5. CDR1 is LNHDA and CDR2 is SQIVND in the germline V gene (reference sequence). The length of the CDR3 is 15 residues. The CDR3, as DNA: TGTGCCAGTGCGACAGGGGGCTTTTATAATTCACCCCTCCACTTT. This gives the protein CASATGGFYNSPLHF.

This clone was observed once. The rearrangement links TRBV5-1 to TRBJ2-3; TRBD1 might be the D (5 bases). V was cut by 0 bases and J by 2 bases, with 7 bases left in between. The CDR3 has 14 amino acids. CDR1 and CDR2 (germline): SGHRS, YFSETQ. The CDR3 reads CASSLGQYTDTQYF. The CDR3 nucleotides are TGCGCCAGCAGCTTGGGACAGTACACAGATACGCAGTATTTT. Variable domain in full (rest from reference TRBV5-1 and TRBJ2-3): KAGVTQTPRYLIKTRGQQVTLSCSPISGHRSVSWYQQTPGQGLQFLFEYFSETQRNKGNFPGRFSGRQFSNSRSEMNVSTLELGDSALYLCASSLGQYTDTQYFGPGTRLTVL.

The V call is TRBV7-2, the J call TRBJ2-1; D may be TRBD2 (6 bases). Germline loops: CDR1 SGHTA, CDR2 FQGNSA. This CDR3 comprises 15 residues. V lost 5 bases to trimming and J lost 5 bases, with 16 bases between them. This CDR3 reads CASSRDWSSNNEQFF. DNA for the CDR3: TGTGCCAGCAGCCGGGACTGGTCTAGCAACAATGAGCAGTTCTTC.

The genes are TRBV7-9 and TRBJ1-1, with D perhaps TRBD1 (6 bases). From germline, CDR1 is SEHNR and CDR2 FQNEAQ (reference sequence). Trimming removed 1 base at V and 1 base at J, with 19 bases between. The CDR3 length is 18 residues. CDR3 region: CASSLVVITGGGNTEAFF. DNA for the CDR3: TGTGCCAGCAGCTTAGTCGTAATTACGGGGGGCGGGAACACTGAAGCTTTCTTT.

This CDR3 reads CASSRDRGPTEAFF. In DNA form, the CDR3 reads TGCGCCAGCTCCCGGGACAGGGGGCCCACTGAAGCTTTCTTT. The genes are TRBV5-1 and TRBJ1-1; the match to TRBD1 covers 12 bases. V shed 7 bases and J 4 bases; nucleotides not matched to a gene: 5. The CDR3 runs 14 residues. The V gene's germline CDR1 is SGHRS and CDR2 YFSETQ.

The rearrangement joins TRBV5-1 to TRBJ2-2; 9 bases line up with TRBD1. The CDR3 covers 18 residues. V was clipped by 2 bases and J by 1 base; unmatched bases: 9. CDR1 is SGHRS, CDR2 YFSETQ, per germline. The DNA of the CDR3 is TGCGCCAGCAGCTTCCCCTTCGGGACAGGGAGGAACACCGGGGAGCTGTTTTTT. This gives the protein CASSFPFGTGRNTGELFF.

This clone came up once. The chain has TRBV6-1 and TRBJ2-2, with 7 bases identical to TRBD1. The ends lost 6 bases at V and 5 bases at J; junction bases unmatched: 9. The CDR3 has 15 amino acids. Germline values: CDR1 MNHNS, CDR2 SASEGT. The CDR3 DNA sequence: TGTGCCAGCAGCCGACAGGGCGTTGGAACCGGGGAGCTGTTTTTT. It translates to CASSRQGVGTGELFF.

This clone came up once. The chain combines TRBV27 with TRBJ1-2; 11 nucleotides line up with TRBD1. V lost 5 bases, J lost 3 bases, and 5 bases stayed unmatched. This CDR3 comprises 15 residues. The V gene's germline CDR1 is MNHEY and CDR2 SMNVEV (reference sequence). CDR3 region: CASSTGTGGHYGYTF. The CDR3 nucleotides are TGTGCCAGCAGTACCGGGACAGGGGGGCACTATGGCTACACCTTC.

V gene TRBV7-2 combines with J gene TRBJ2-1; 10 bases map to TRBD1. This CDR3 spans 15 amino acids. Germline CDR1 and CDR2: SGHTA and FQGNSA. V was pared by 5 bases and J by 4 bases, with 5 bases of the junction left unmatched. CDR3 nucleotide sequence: TGTGCCAGCAGCCTCCTGGGACAGGGGTACAATGAGCAGTTCTTC. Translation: CASSLLGQGYNEQFF.

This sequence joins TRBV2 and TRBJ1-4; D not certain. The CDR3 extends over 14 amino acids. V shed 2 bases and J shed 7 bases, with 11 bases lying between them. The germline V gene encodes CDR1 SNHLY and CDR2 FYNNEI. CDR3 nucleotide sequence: TGTGCCAGCAGTGAAAACGGGAGGTTTGAAAAACTGTTTTTT. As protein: CASSENGRFEKLFF.

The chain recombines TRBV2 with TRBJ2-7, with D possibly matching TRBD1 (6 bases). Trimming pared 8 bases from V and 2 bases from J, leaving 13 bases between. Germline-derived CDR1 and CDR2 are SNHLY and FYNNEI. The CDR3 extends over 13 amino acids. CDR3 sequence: CASRPWTAYEQYF. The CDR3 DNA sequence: TGTGCCAGCCGTCCTTGGACAGCCTACGAGCAGTACTTC.

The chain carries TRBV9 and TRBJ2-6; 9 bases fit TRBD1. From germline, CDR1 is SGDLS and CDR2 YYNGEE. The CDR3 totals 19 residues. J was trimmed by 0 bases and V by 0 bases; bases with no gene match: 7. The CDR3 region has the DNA TGTGCCAGCAGCGTAGCTAGGACAGGGGATTCCTCTGGGGCCAACGTCCTGACTTTC. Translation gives CASSVARTGDSSGANVLTF.

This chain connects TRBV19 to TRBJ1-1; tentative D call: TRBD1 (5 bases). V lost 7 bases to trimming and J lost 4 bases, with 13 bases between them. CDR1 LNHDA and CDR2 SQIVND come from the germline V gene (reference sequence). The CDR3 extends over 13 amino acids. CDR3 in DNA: TGTGCCAGTAAAGGGCAGGGCGCCACTGAAGCTTTCTTT. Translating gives CASKGQGATEAFF.

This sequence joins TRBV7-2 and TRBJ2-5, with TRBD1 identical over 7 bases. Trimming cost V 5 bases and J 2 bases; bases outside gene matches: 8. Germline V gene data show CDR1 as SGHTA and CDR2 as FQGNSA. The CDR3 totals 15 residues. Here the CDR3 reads CASSLMGTEQETQYF. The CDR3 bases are TGTGCCAGCAGCCTTATGGGGACAGAACAAGAGACCCAGTACTTC.

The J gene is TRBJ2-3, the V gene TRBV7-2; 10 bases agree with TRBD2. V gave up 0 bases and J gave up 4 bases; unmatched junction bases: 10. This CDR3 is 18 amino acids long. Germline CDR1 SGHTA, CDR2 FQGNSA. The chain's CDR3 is CASSLAPNLAGGSDTQYF. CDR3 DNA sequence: TGTGCCAGCAGCTTAGCTCCGAACTTAGCGGGGGGCTCAGATACGCAGTATTTT.

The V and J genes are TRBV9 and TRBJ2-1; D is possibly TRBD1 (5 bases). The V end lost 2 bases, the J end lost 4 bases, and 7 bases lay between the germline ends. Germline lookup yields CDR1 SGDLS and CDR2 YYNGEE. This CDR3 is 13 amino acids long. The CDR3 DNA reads TGTGCCAGCAGCGTCGACAGTTACAATGAGCAGTTCTTC. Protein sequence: CASSVDSYNEQFF.

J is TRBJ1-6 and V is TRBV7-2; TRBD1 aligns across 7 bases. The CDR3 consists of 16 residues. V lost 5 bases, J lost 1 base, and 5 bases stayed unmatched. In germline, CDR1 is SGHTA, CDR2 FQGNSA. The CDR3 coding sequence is TGTGCCAGCAGCCCACAGACAGGGTCCTATAATTCACCCCTCCACTTT. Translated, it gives CASSPQTGSYNSPLHF.

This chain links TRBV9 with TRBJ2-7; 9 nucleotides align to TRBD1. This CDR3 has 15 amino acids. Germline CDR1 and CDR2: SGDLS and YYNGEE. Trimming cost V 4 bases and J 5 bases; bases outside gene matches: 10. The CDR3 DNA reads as TGTGCCAGCAGCCCAGGGGACAGGGATTTGAACGAGCAGTACTTC. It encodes CASSPGDRDLNEQYF.

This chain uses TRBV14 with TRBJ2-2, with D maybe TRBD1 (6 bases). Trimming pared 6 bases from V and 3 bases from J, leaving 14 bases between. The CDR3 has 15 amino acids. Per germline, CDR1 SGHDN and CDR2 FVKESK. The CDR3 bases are TGTGCCAGCAGTCGAAGGCGACAGGACACCGGGGAGCTGTTTTTT. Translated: CASSRRRQDTGELFF.

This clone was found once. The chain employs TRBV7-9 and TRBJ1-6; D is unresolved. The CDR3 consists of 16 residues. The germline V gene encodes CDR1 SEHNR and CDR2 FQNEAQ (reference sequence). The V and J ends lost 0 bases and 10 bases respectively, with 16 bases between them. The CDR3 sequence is CASSLAVSGSGSPLHF. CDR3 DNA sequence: TGTGCCAGCAGCTTAGCGGTCAGCGGTTCTGGGTCACCCCTCCACTTT.

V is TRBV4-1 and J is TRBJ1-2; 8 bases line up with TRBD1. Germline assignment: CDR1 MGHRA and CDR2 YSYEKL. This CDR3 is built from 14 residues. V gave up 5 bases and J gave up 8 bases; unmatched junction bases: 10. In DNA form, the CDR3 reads TGCGCCAGCAGCACACGACAGGGGAAGAAAGGCTACACCTTC. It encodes CASSTRQGKKGYTF.

This chain's CDR3 is CASSIRGADTGELFF. CDR3 nucleotides: TGTGCCAGTAGTATCCGGGGGGCCGACACCGGGGAGCTGTTTTTT. V and J are TRBV19 and TRBJ2-2, with D possibly matching TRBD2 (7 bases). This CDR3 spans 15 amino acids. Trimming pared 3 bases from V and 3 bases from J, leaving 11 bases between. Looked up from germline, CDR1 is LNHDA and CDR2 is SQIVND (reference sequence).

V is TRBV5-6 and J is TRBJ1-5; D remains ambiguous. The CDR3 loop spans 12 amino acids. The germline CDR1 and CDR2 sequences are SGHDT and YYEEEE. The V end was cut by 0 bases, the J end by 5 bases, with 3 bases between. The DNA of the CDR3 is TGTGCCAGCAGCTTGGCGGATCAGCCCCAGCATTTT. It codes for CASSLADQPQHF.

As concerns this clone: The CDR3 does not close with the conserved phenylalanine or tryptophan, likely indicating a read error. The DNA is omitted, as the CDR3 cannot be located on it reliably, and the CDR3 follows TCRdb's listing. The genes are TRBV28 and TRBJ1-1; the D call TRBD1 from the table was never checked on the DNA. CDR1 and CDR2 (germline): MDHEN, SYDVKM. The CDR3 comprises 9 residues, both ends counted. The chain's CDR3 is CASITGNEV.

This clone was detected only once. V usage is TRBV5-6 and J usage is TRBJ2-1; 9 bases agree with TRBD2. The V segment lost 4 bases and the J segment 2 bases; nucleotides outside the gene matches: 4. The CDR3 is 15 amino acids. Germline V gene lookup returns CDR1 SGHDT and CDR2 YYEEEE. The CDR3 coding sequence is TGTGCCAGCAGCAGACTAGCGGAACCCTACAATGAGCAGTTCTTC. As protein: CASSRLAEPYNEQFF.

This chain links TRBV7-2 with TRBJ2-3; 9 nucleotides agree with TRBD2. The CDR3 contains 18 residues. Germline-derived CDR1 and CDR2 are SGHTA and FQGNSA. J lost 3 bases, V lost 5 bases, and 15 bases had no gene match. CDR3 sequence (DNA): TGTGCCAGCAGCCCCCCTTTAGGGCTAGCGGGGAATACAGATACGCAGTATTTT. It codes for CASSPPLGLAGNTDTQYF.